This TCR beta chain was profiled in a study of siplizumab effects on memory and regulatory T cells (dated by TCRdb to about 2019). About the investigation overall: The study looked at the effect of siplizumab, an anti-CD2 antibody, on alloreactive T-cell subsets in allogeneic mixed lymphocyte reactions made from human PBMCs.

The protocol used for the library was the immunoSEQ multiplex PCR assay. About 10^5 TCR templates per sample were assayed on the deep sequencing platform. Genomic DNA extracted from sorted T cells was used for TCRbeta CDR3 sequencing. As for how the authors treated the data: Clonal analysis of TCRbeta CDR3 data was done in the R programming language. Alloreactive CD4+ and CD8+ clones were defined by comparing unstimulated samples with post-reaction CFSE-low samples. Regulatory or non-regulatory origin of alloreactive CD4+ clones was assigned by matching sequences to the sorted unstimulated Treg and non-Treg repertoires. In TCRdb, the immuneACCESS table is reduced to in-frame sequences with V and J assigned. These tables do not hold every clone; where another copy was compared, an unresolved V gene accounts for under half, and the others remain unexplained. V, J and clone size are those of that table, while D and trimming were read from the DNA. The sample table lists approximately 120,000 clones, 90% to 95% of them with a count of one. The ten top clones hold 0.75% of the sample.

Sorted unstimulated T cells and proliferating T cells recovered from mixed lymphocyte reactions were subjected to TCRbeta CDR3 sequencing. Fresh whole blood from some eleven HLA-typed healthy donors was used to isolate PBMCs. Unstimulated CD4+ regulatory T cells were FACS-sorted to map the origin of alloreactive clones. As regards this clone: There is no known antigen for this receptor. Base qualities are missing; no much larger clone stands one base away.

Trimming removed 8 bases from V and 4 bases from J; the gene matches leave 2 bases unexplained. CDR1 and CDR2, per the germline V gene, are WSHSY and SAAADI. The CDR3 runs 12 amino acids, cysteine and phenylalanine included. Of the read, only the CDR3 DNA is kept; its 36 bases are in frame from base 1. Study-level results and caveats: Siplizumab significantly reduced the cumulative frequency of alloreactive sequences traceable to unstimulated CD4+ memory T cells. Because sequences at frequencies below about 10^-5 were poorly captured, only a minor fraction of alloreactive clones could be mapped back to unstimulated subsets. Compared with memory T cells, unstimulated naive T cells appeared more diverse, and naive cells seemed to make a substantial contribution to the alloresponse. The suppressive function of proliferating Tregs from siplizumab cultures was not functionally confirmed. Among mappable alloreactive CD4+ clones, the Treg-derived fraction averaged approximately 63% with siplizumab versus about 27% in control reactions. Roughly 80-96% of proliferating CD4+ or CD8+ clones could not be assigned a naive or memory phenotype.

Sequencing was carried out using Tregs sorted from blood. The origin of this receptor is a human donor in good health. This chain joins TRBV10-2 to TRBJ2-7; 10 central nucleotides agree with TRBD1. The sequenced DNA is TGCGCCAGCTGGGACAGGGGATACGAGCAGTACTTC. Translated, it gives CASWDRGYEQYF.